A single sample is the source of the 8 T cell receptor beta chains below, sequenced in a study of radiotherapy plus CTLA-4 blockade in lung cancer. Produced via immunoSEQ multiplex PCR; TCRdb's table is partial and in-frame only. The sample yields roughly 75,000 clones, 78% seen once. Sample: peripheral blood, taken from a patient treated with radiotherapy plus ipilimumab. Receptors originate from a human donor with non-small cell lung cancer whose response to radiotherapy plus ipilimumab could not be evaluated. Some clones in this sample may be carry-over from other donors' samples.

CDR3 sequence reads: CASSLPHSYEQYF. The CDR3 coding sequence is TGTGCCAGCAGCCTACCCCATTCCTACGAGCAGTACTTC. This chain connects TRBV5-5 to TRBJ2-7; D is unresolved. The germline gives CDR1 SGHKS, CDR2 YYEKEE (reference sequence). The germline V and J ends were trimmed by 4 bases and 1 base, with 9 bases remaining between them. The CDR3 covers 13 residues.

The rearrangement links TRBV30 to TRBJ1-2; possibly TRBD1 for D (5 bases). In germline, CDR1 is GTSNPN, CDR2 SVGIG (reference sequence). V gave up 7 bases and J gave up 4 bases, with 16 bases separating them. The CDR3 spans 13 residues. The CDR3 coding sequence is TGTGCCTACGACAGAGCCTTCCTCTATGGCTACACCTTC. Translation: CAYDRAFLYGYTF.

The chain combines TRBV15 with TRBJ2-3, with TRBD2 as a possible D gene (6 bases). The CDR3 extends over 18 amino acids. Germline lookup yields CDR1 LNHNV and CDR2 YYDKDF (reference sequence). V was shortened by 4 bases and J by 2 bases, with 22 bases between the two germline ends. The DNA for the CDR3 is TGTGCCACCAGCATTCAGCCCCCGGGACTTCTCTTCACAGATACGCAGTATTTT. Its translation: CATSIQPPGLLFTDTQYF. Based on the CDR3 plus reference TRBV15 and TRBJ2-3, the full variable domain is DAMVIQNPRYQVTQFGKPVTLSCSQTLNHNVMYWYQQKSSQAPKLLFHYYDKDFNNEADTPDNFQSRRPNTSFCFLDIRSPGLGDTAMYLCATSIQPPGLLFTDTQYFGPGTRLTVL.

This clone was detected a few times. The gene calls are TRBV18 and TRBJ1-3, with D uncertain. Trimming cost V 5 bases and J 0 bases, with 5 bases left between them. The CDR3 runs 13 residues. CDR1 and CDR2 from the germline V gene are KGHSH and LQKENI. CDR3 residues: CASSGSSGNTIYF. The CDR3 nucleotides are TGTGCCAGCTCAGGGAGCTCTGGAAACACCATATATTTT.

The chain combines TRBV18 with TRBJ2-7; TRBD1 matches 9 bases. CDR1 KGHSH and CDR2 LQKENI come from the germline V gene. The length of the CDR3 is 15 residues. V shed 6 bases and J 4 bases; nucleotides not matched to a gene: 10. CDR3 in DNA: TGTGCCAGCTCGGCAACAGGGGGCGGGGGTTACGAGCAGTACTTC. Encoded protein: CASSATGGGGYEQYF.

The J gene is TRBJ2-5, the V gene TRBV4-2, with 8 bases matching TRBD1. The tail of the sequence fits TRBJ2-7 better, so the J call may be wrong. CDR1 LGHNA and CDR2 YNFKEQ come from the germline V gene. This CDR3 comprises 14 residues. CDR3 DNA: TGTGCCAGCAGCCCGACAGGGGTGGCGTACGAGCAGTACTTC. Its translation is CASSPTGVAYEQYF.

This chain connects TRBV18 to TRBJ2-2; no clear D. The V end was cut by 5 bases, the J end by 0 bases, with 7 bases between. CDR3 length: 14 residues. Germline CDR1 is KGHSH and CDR2 is LQKENI. DNA of the CDR3: TGTGCCAGCTCAGCACAGCCGAACACCGGGGAGCTGTTTTTT. It encodes CASSAQPNTGELFF. Complete variable domain (other parts from reference TRBV18 and TRBJ2-2): NAGVMQNPRHLVRRRGQEARLRCSPMKGHSHVYWYRQLPEEGLKFMVYLQKENIIDESGMPKERFSAEFPKEGPSILRIQQVVRGDSAAYFCASSAQPNTGELFFGEGSRLTVL.

V and J are TRBV6-5 and TRBJ1-1; maybe TRBD1 (5 bases). Trimming shortened V by 6 bases and J by 1 base, and 15 bases separated the two germline ends. The CDR3 runs to 15 residues. The germline gives CDR1 MNHEY, CDR2 SVGAGI. In DNA form, the CDR3 reads TGTGCCAGCAGACCTTTAGGGGTAGGGAACACTGAAGCTTTCTTT. The encoded protein is CASRPLGVGNTEAFF.